Listed below are T cell receptor beta chains from one sample, sequenced in a study of blood T cell repertoires in COVID-19. Here immunoSEQ multiplex PCR was the method, and the copy in TCRdb shows in-frame clones only, minus some. The sample has 200,000 to 250,000 clones; 70% to 90% are singletons. Material: PBMCs or T cells enriched from blood (not recorded which). The source of these receptors is a man aged 25 to 40 who had recovered from COVID-19. The CDR3 runs from the conserved cysteine through the conserved F or W. A D gene is named only where the DNA matches it firmly. A clone size is listed for some rows: how often the clone was seen (once, few, many), or a class if it is expanded.

D gene | J gene | V gene | clone size | CDR3 protein | CDR3 DNA
TRBD1 | TRBJ2-1 | TRBV6-5 | NA | CASRLAQGGRNEQFF | TGTGCCAGCCGCCTAGCACAGGGGGGAAGGAATGAGCAGTTCTTC
NA | TRBJ1-3 | TRBV4-3 | once | CASSQVSRLDGNTIYF | TGCGCCAGCAGCCAAGTGTCCAGACTTGATGGAAACACCATATATTTT
NA | TRBJ1-2 | TRBV3-1/TRBV3-2 | NA | CASSQESGIYGYTF | TGTGCCAGCAGCCAAGAGTCAGGGATCTATGGCTACACCTTC
TRBD1 | TRBJ1-1 | TRBV9 | NA | CASSVVPGGYGTRTEAFF | TGTGCCAGCAGCGTAGTCCCAGGGGGCTATGGTACTCGCACTGAAGCTTTCTTT
NA | TRBJ1-6 | TRBV30 | NA | CAWSPGIRNSPLHF | TGTGCCTGGAGTCCGGGGATAAGAAATTCACCCCTCCACTTT
TRBD1 | TRBJ2-7 | TRBV27 | NA | CASSGTGAYEQYF | TGTGCCAGTAGCGGGACAGGGGCCTACGAGCAGTACTTC
NA | TRBJ1-6 | TRBV14 | NA | CASSQDHPWPANSPLHF | TGTGCCAGCAGCCAAGATCATCCCTGGCCCGCCAATTCACCCCTCCACTTT
NA | TRBJ2-3 | TRBV29-1 | NA | CSVTGEPTDTQYF | TGCAGCGTGACGGGGGAACCCACAGATACGCAGTATTTT
NA | TRBJ2-2 | TRBV9 | NA | CASSVAGFGQMAGELFF | TGTGCCAGCAGCGTAGCTGGTTTTGGCCAGATGGCCGGGGAGCTGTTTTTT
NA | TRBJ1-5 | TRBV24-1 | once | CATSDGQSNQPQHF | TGTGCCACCAGTGATGGGCAGTCTAATCAGCCCCAGCATTTT
NA | TRBJ2-7 | TRBV6-1 | NA | CASSERRFYEQYF | TGTGCCAGCAGTGAAAGGCGGTTCTACGAGCAGTACTTC
TRBD1 | TRBJ2-3 | TRBV7-8 | NA | CASGQGRLDTQYF | TGTGCCAGCGGACAGGGTAGATTAGATACGCAGTATTTT
TRBD1 | TRBJ2-7 | TRBV3-1/TRBV3-2 | NA | CASSQEGQGREQYF | TGTGCCAGCAGCCAAGAGGGACAGGGGCGCGAGCAGTACTTC
NA | TRBJ1-4 | TRBV7-9 | NA | CASSFWGQREKLFF | TGTGCCAGCAGCTTTTGGGGCCAGAGGGAAAAACTGTTTTTT
TRBD1 | TRBJ1-1 | TRBV30 | NA | CGSQGPGTEAFF | TGTGGCTCACAGGGGCCGGGCACTGAAGCTTTCTTT
NA | TRBJ1-2 | TRBV7-2 | NA | CASSLEQVWNYGYTF | TGTGCCAGCAGCTTAGAACAGGTTTGGAACTATGGCTACACCTTC
NA | TRBJ1-3 | TRBV6-1 | NA | CASSDVGGPGNTIYF | TGTGCCAGCAGTGACGTAGGAGGGCCCGGGAACACCATATATTTT
NA | TRBJ2-2 | TRBV7-3 | NA | CASTTGTTNTGELFF | TGTGCCAGTACTACCGGGACAACGAACACCGGGGAGCTGTTTTTT
NA | TRBJ1-1 | TRBV28 | NA | CASSSQAEGAEAFF | TGTGCCAGCAGTTCACAGGCCGAAGGCGCTGAAGCTTTCTTT
NA | TRBJ1-5 | TRBV6-5 | NA | CASITTPQGPQHF | TGTGCCAGCATTACGACCCCGCAGGGGCCCCAGCATTTT
NA | TRBJ2-7 | TRBV3-1/TRBV3-2 | NA | CASSYRDYEQYF | TGTGCCAGCAGCTACAGGGACTACGAGCAGTACTTC
NA | TRBJ1-3 | TRBV7-8 | NA | CASTPTSGNTIYF | TGTGCCAGCACCCCAACATCAGGAAACACCATATATTTT
TRBD1 | TRBJ1-2 | TRBV19 | NA | CASTGTGIGYTF | TGTGCCAGTACTGGGACAGGGATAGGCTACACCTTC
NA | TRBJ1-1 | TRBV27 | NA | CASSLQGNTEAFF | TGTGCCAGCAGTCTACAGGGCAACACTGAAGCTTTCTTT
TRBD1 | TRBJ2-3 | TRBV5-1 | NA | CASSLGGQGPSTDTQYF | TGCGCCAGCAGCTTGGGGGGACAGGGGCCTAGCACAGATACGCAGTATTTT
NA | TRBJ1-4 | TRBV19 | once | CASSIAPGPEKLFF | TGTGCCAGTAGTATCGCGCCGGGTCCTGAAAAACTGTTTTTT
NA | TRBJ2-2 | TRBV10-1 | few | CASQCTGELFF | TGCGCCAGTCAATGCACCGGGGAGCTGTTTTTT
NA | TRBJ1-1 | TRBV13 | NA | CASSTQGYWDTEAFF | TGTGCCAGCAGCACTCAGGGGTATTGGGACACTGAAGCTTTCTTT
TRBD1 | TRBJ1-2 | TRBV24-1 | NA | CATSDRGTVYTF | TGTGCCACCAGTGACCGAGGGACAGTGTACACCTTC
TRBD1 | TRBJ2-7 | TRBV27 | NA | CASSSRTGAYEQYF | TGTGCCAGCAGTTCTCGGACAGGAGCCTACGAGCAGTACTTC
NA | TRBJ1-4 | TRBV3-1/TRBV3-2 | NA | CASSQVHRARGKLFF | TGTGCCAGCAGCCAAGTCCACAGGGCAAGGGGAAAACTGTTTTTT
TRBD2 | TRBJ2-5 | TRBV7-2 | NA | CASSLERGALRRTQYF | TGTGCCAGCAGCCTTGAGCGGGGGGCCCTTCGGCGGACCCAGTACTTC
NA | TRBJ2-1 | TRBV7-9 | once | CASSLSLNEQFF | TGTGCCAGCAGCTTATCTCTGAATGAGCAGTTCTTC
TRBD1 | TRBJ2-7 | TRBV29-1 | few | CSVRQGMRVQYF | TGCAGCGTCAGACAGGGCATGCGGGTGCAGTACTTC
TRBD1 | TRBJ1-2 | TRBV6-5 | NA | CASSYGGTVTYGYTF | TGTGCCAGCAGTTACGGAGGGACAGTCACCTATGGCTACACCTTC
NA | TRBJ1-6 | TRBV5-1 | NA | CASTQEQGRSPLHF | TGCGCCAGCACCCAAGAGCAGGGAAGATCACCCCTCCACTTT
TRBD1 | TRBJ1-5 | TRBV2 | NA | CASSGGTGPQPQHF | TGTGCCAGCAGTGGCGGGACAGGGCCTCAGCCCCAGCATTTT
NA | TRBJ1-3 | TRBV2 | NA | CAGRRGLSGNTIYF | TGTGCCGGGAGAAGGGGGTTGTCTGGAAACACCATATATTTT
NA | TRBJ1-5 | TRBV2 | NA | CASSSGNQPQHF | TGTGCCAGCAGTAGCGGCAATCAGCCCCAGCATTTT
TRBD1 | TRBJ1-5 | TRBV2 | NA | CASRGTVSNQPQHF | TGTGCCAGCAGGGGGACAGTGAGCAATCAGCCCCAGCATTTT
NA | TRBJ2-2 | TRBV30 | NA | CAWSVGRNTGELFF | TGTGCCTGGAGTGTGGGGAGGAACACCGGGGAGCTGTTTTTT
TRBD1 | TRBJ1-4 | TRBV5-1 | NA | CASSPDRGHEKLFF | TGCGCCAGCAGCCCCGACAGGGGACATGAAAAACTGTTTTTT
NA | TRBJ2-3 | TRBV30 | NA | CAWSGATRTDTQYF | TGTGCCTGGAGTGGGGCGACTAGAACGGATACGCAGTATTTT
NA | TRBJ2-7 | TRBV4-1 | NA | CASSQGDRRGGYEQYF | TGCGCCAGCAGCCAGGGGGATCGCAGGGGCGGGTACGAGCAGTACTTC
NA | TRBJ2-2 | TRBV27 | NA | CASSLRQSNTGELFF | TGTGCCAGCAGTCTACGACAGTCCAACACCGGGGAGCTGTTTTTT
NA | TRBJ1-2 | TRBV19 | once | CASSIEGGTTIGYTF | TGTGCCAGTAGTATAGAGGGAGGAACAACTATTGGCTACACCTTC
NA | TRBJ1-2 | TRBV24-1 | NA | CATSPRDFGYGYTF | TGTGCCACCAGTCCCAGGGACTTCGGCTATGGCTACACCTTC
TRBD1 | TRBJ1-1 | TRBV4-1 | NA | CASSQLGQGAGTEAFF | TGCGCCAGCAGCCAACTCGGACAGGGTGCCGGCACTGAAGCTTTCTTT
TRBD1 | TRBJ1-6 | TRBV29-1 | NA | CSVGDRGGSPLHF | TGCAGCGTTGGGGACAGGGGAGGATCACCCCTCCACTTT
NA | TRBJ1-1 | TRBV6-5 | NA | CASQHNSGTEAFF | TGTGCCAGCCAACACAACTCAGGCACTGAAGCTTTCTTT
TRBD1 | TRBJ2-2 | TRBV7-9 | NA | CASRQTGGAYTGELFF | TGTGCCAGCAGGCAAACAGGGGGCGCATACACCGGGGAGCTGTTTTTT
TRBD1 | TRBJ1-4 | TRBV10-3 | NA | CAISGGQGAETNEKLFF | TGTGCCATCAGTGGGGGACAGGGGGCTGAAACTAATGAAAAACTGTTTTTT
NA | TRBJ1-1 | TRBV29-1 | NA | CSVGSGENTEAFF | TGCAGCGTCGGGTCAGGGGAGAACACTGAAGCTTTCTTT
TRBD1 | TRBJ2-5 | TRBV27 | NA | CASSWDRGGETQYF | TGTGCCAGCAGTTGGGACAGGGGTGGGGAGACCCAGTACTTC
NA | TRBJ2-7 | TRBV5-4 | NA | CASSLAGTYEQYF | TGTGCCAGCAGCTTAGCAGGGACCTACGAGCAGTACTTC
TRBD2 | TRBJ2-6 | TRBV4-2 | NA | CASSRGLAYSGANVLTF | TGTGCCAGCAGCCGTGGACTAGCCTACTCTGGGGCCAACGTCCTGACTTTC
TRBD1 | TRBJ1-4 | TRBV4-1 | NA | CASSQGDRVREKLFF | TGCGCCAGCAGCCAAGGAGACAGGGTACGCGAAAAACTGTTTTTT
NA | TRBJ1-1 | TRBV4-2 | NA | CASSTDRNTEAFF | TGTGCCAGCAGCACCGACAGGAACACTGAAGCTTTCTTT